This TCR beta chain stems from a study of cytomegalovirus exposure and HLA in healthy donors (dated by TCRdb to about 2017). With respect to the entire study: According to an earlier analysis of several hundred of the donors, 150 million to 200 million T cells yielded over 90 million unique TCR beta sequences and 276 Gb of sequence data. The later analysis used no new phenotypic data to find candidate immune exposures, relying instead on TCR beta sequences and their occurrence across donors. The study aimed to test whether cataloging public T cell receptors could reveal signatures of past pathogen exposure. Every repertoire in the discovery cohort had been generated on one and the same sequencing platform. In a later genetic analysis, genome-wide SNP genotypes for 398 of the 666 donors were used, and that subset was treated as a discovery cohort. Along with the roughly 700-subject first cohort, a separate validation cohort of roughly 110 different subjects was used. Among 398 genotyped donors of the cohort, an average of roughly 230,000 unique TCR beta nucleotide sequences was sequenced per donor, of which about 19% were non-productive. To decide whether each TCR beta V gene segment behaved as functional or pseudogenic, an earlier analysis of approximately 600 of the donors relied on high-throughput TCR beta sequencing. To predict cytomegalovirus infection status, the study brought together high-throughput TCR immunosequencing, statistical association of individual TCRs with disease status, and machine learning. Using immunosequencing, the study profiled T cell repertoires from about 610 subjects and related those repertoires to cytomegalovirus serostatus. Typing coverage differed by locus: A, B, C, DRB1 and DQB1 were typed in roughly 620-630 donors, DQA1 in about 510, DPA1 in approximately 610, and DPB1 in 400 to 490. Of the 398 genotyped donors, 65% to 90% were placed in the genetic ancestry cluster associated with self-reported Caucasian donors. Donor age, sex, ethnicity and CMV serostatus were collected together with the repertoire data. Roughly five DR-DQ haplotypes were handled as single units for association and clustering because linkage in the cohort was strong. A later analysis re-analyzed previously published TCR beta repertoires from 600 to 850 donors and added high-resolution HLA genotyping to study TCR occurrence patterns. An early release covering 500 to 750 HLA-typed donors comprised about 300 gigabases of sequencing data and tens of millions of unique TCR sequences. HLA typing covered class I and class II loci at four-digit resolution.

Broader findings and caveats from the paper: The authors suggested that the approach could potentially be extended to other disease states and immunological phenotypes. Across donors, most TCR sequences were observed very rarely, whereas some public TCRs were present in many individuals. Only TCR beta chains were sequenced in this cohort, and the absence of alpha or paired-chain data limited detectable features. In a later analysis, HLA-associated TCR beta chains showed more clonal expansion and lower generation probabilities than non-associated chains that were equally common. The classifier was reported to diagnose cytomegalovirus status with high specificity and sensitivity in both the original and validation cohorts. In an earlier analysis of about 540 of the donors, most TCR beta V segments were observed in productive rearrangements about 90% or about 30% of the time, broadly matching IMGT annotations. Some IMGT-functional V segments, including TRBV6-2 and TRBV6-3, could not be distinguished by the 87-base-pair reads and were therefore excluded. Linkage disequilibrium might explain the correlated functional status among segregating V segments, but an unknown experimental factor could not be ruled out. Compared with the approximately 670-donor mean, donors in an Asian-associated ancestry cluster had fewer N-insertions in productive TCRs, according to a later genetic analysis. A further reported finding was that TCR beta sequences accurately predicted the HLA-A and HLA-B alleles for most subjects in the first cohort. Because HLA typing was unavailable for some donors at each locus, only the typed subset was used in association tests. According to a later analysis, most CMV-associated TCR beta chains appeared to be HLA-restricted, and the HLA associations seemed to be driven largely by CMV exposure. A group of highly shared sequence variants was considered likely to be a technical artifact of the sequencing pipeline. Immune exposure information for the cohort was limited to CMV serostatus. Specific HLA alleles were associated with around 18,000 TCR beta sequences at a false discovery rate of 0.05 in a later analysis. Assigning TCR associations to individual alleles was difficult when HLA alleles, especially DR and DQ, strongly co-occurred. A later analysis reported that several top co-occurrence clusters appeared linked to parvovirus B19, influenza, CMV and Epstein-Barr virus. A later analysis found that TCR association rates varied across HLA loci, with DRB1 alleles showing the most associated TCRs and HLA-C alleles the fewest. In the study, 150 to 200 TCR beta chains were listed as associated with cytomegalovirus. Because counts were too low, about 18 rarely observed V segments, including chromosome 9 orphons, were excluded from the earlier analysis of some 590 of the donors. Presence/absence analyses assumed roughly uniform sequencing depth across donors, an assumption that may not hold. V-gene and J-gene trimming of TCR beta chains was associated with a missense DCLRE1C variant in a later genetic analysis, and the association was replicated in an independent cohort. In vitro tests confirmed that a few of the cytomegalovirus-associated TCR beta chains recognize cytomegalovirus antigens.

Cut back by 3 bases and 8 bases, the V and J ends lie 13 bases apart. The CDR3 contains 13 residues, cysteine and phenylalanine counted. The entry retains the CDR3 DNA only, 39 bases that are in frame from base 1. In the germline V gene, CDR1 corresponds to SGDLS and CDR2 to YYNGEE. In total, 500 to 700 healthy bone marrow donors made up the cohort. Cohort members were all nominally healthy when sampled, although unrecorded immune exposures were likely present. The donor was CMV seropositive and was included in the group of 250 to 350 seropositive cohort members. A peripheral blood sample was collected from each donor, and TCR beta sequencing was performed on peripheral blood mononuclear cells. Genomic DNA was extracted from the blood cell samples with the Qiagen DNeasy Blood Extraction Kit. Remarks on this clone: What antigen it recognizes has not been identified. The input lacks base qualities; no much larger clone sits a single base away.

The library was made by the immunoSEQ multiplex PCR assay. The multiplex PCR relied on a mix of 60 forward primers for TCR Vbeta segments and 13 reverse primers for TCR Jbeta segments. The CDR3 region of rearranged TCR beta genes was amplified from genomic DNA with a multiplex PCR assay. The Illumina HiSeq System was used to sequence the amplified TCR beta libraries as 87-base-pair reads. As for the original processing: A later analysis tallied 75 million to 95 million unique TCR beta chains across the 666 repertoires, and approximately 12 million of those chains were shared by two or more donors. Raw reads were error-corrected and collapsed into unique sequences with a nearest-neighbor algorithm that merged closely related sequences to remove PCR and sequencing errors. To assign V, D and J gene segments, CDR3 sequences were aligned to IMGT reference sequences. For a sequence to be retained, a match of at least six nucleotides was required to both a V gene segment and a J gene segment. A rearrangement was called productive if the CDR3 had no stop codons and remained in frame with V and J, and every other rearrangement was called non-productive. Following IMGT convention, CDR3 was defined as the stretch from the second conserved V-encoded cysteine up to the conserved J-encoded phenylalanine. The earlier analysis of about 610 of the donors excluded sequences that lacked an unambiguous match to a single V gene segment. In an earlier analysis of 587 of the donors, V segments were called functional above 56.7% productive rearrangements and were called segregating when the between-donor standard deviation exceeded 5%. To diagnose cytomegalovirus status from the catalog of TCR beta chain sequences, a statistical classification framework was built. V and J gene assignment, in a later analysis, came from comparing TCR nucleotide sequences with IMGT/GENE-DB human TR gene sequences. In a later analysis, CDR3 sequences and most-parsimonious VDJ recombination scenarios were assigned using the TCRdist pipeline. In a later analysis, every TCR beta chain was defined by the combination of its CDR3 amino acid sequence and its V-gene family, and reads without a unique V-gene family were dropped. A later analysis removed 550 to 700 highly shared, low-generation-probability nucleotide sequences to deal with suspected cross-contamination and a sequencing artifact. For each public chain, a later analysis derived a clonal expansion index from normalized ranks of inferred template counts within each repertoire. In a later analysis, generation probabilities were computed with a VDJ recombination model fitted to out-of-frame rearrangements, and the resulting probabilities were checked against IGoR. In a later analysis, hypergeometric tests were used to score TCR-TCR, TCR-HLA and TCR-CMV co-occurrence, with a repertoire-size bias correction applied to TCR pairs. In a later analysis, false discovery rates were estimated by permuting HLA or CMV assignments 20 times. In a later analysis, co-occurring TCRs were grouped using DBSCAN, and TCRdist sequence similarity was added for clustering within HLA-allele-positive subsets. For co-occurrence clustering, repertoires with fewer than 30,000 or more than 120,000 public chains were excluded, along with a handful of repertoires with anomalous nucleotide sharing. The immuneACCESS repertoire file appears here via TCRdb, limited to in-frame rearrangements. These files lack a portion of the clones; in checked studies, under half of the deficit traces to unresolved V genes, and the cause of the others is not known. V, J and clone size were drawn from that table, and D and trimming were deduced from the DNA. Counted in this sample were about 84,000 clones; less than 80% of them appeared once. In total, the top ten clones hold approximately 15% of the sample.

This TCR came from a middle-aged woman in good health and CMV-seropositive. Sequenced input: PBMCs. The V gene is TRBV9 and the J gene is TRBJ2-3; TRBD1 is perhaps the D gene, given 6 matching bases. The DNA sequence follows: TGTGCCAGCAGCGCAGGGGACGGGACTACGCAGTATTTT. It codes for CASSAGDGTTQYF.